These T cell receptor beta chains were read from a single sample in a study of CD8 T cells in ankylosing spondylitis. TCRdb called the 5' RACE reads again in MiXCR, with one record for every CDR3 protein. The sample includes about 220,000 distinct CDR3 sequences, 7% to 8% of them seen just once. The sequencing sample was made of blood, either unsorted or a sorted T cell fraction (not recorded which). The receptors stem from a male donor with ankylosing spondylitis. CDR3s include the opening cysteine and the closing phenylalanine or tryptophan. A D gene is named only where the DNA matches it firmly. Size values are once, few and many counts, or a class for expanded clones, and some rows have none.

D gene: NA; V gene: TRBV12-3/TRBV12-4; clone size: many; J gene: TRBJ2-1; CDR3 protein: CASSLTLGEADEQFF; CDR3 DNA: TGTGCCAGCAGTTTAACCTTGGGAGAAGCGGATGAGCAGTTCTTC
D gene: TRBD2; V gene: TRBV5-1; clone size: many; J gene: TRBJ2-7; CDR3 protein: CASSSLAGGHSYEQYF; CDR3 DNA: TGCGCCAGCAGCTCGCTAGCGGGAGGGCACTCCTACGAGCAGTACTTC
D gene: NA; V gene: TRBV6-6; clone size: NA; J gene: TRBJ2-3; CDR3 protein: CASNRGFTDTQYF; CDR3 DNA: TGTGCCAGCAACCGGGGATTCACAGATACGCAGTATTTT
D gene: NA; V gene: TRBV27; clone size: many; J gene: TRBJ2-5; CDR3 protein: CASSLVSGETQYF; CDR3 DNA: TGTGCCAGCAGTTTAGTGTCGGGTGAGACCCAGTACTTC
D gene: TRBD1; V gene: TRBV10-3; clone size: many; J gene: TRBJ2-7; CDR3 protein: CAIRQGPPSYEQYF; CDR3 DNA: TGTGCCATCAGACAGGGGCCCCCCTCCTACGAGCAGTACTTC
D gene: NA; V gene: TRBV6-1; clone size: many; J gene: TRBJ1-1; CDR3 protein: CASSEHWVEAFF; CDR3 DNA: TGTGCCAGCAGTGAACATTGGGTTGAAGCTTTCTTT
D gene: TRBD2; V gene: TRBV11-3; clone size: few; J gene: TRBJ2-2; CDR3 protein: CASSLAFRTRHTGELFF; CDR3 DNA: TGTGCCAGCAGCTTAGCCTTCCGGACTAGACACACCGGGGAGCTGTTTTTT
D gene: TRBD1; V gene: TRBV6-1; clone size: few; J gene: TRBJ2-5; CDR3 protein: CASSPGTGDQETQYF; CDR3 DNA: TGTGCCAGCAGCCCCGGGACAGGGGACCAAGAGACCCAGTACTTC
D gene: NA; V gene: TRBV20-1; clone size: many; J gene: TRBJ2-7; CDR3 protein: CSGVGQSSYEQYF; CDR3 DNA: TGCAGTGGGGTTGGGCAGAGCTCCTACGAGCAGTACTTC
D gene: NA; V gene: TRBV19; clone size: many; J gene: TRBJ1-5; CDR3 protein: CASSISGQSNQPQHF; CDR3 DNA: TGTGCCAGTAGTATTTCAGGGCAAAGCAATCAGCCCCAGCATTTT
D gene: TRBD2; V gene: TRBV24-1; clone size: many; J gene: TRBJ2-3; CDR3 protein: CATSALTSDTDTQYF; CDR3 DNA: TGTGCCACCAGCGCCCTGACTAGCGACACAGATACGCAGTATTTT
D gene: TRBD1; V gene: TRBV27; clone size: many; J gene: TRBJ2-3; CDR3 protein: CASSLLGQAWADTQYF; CDR3 DNA: TGTGCCAGCAGCCTTCTCGGACAGGCCTGGGCAGATACGCAGTATTTT
D gene: TRBD1; V gene: TRBV20-1; clone size: many; J gene: TRBJ1-2; CDR3 protein: CSARDPGTEDGYTF; CDR3 DNA: TGCAGTGCTAGAGATCCGGGGACAGAGGATGGCTACACCTTC
D gene: NA; V gene: TRBV30; clone size: NA; J gene: TRBJ2-7; CDR3 protein: CAWSVQDSDHYEQYF; CDR3 DNA: TGTGCCTGGAGTGTGCAGGACTCGGATCACTACGAGCAGTACTTC
D gene: NA; V gene: TRBV12-3/TRBV12-4; clone size: many; J gene: TRBJ2-1; CDR3 protein: CASSLALQSYSYNEQFF; CDR3 DNA: TGTGCCAGCAGTTTGGCGTTGCAGTCATACTCCTACAATGAGCAGTTCTTC
D gene: NA; V gene: TRBV12-3/TRBV12-4; clone size: many; J gene: TRBJ2-7; CDR3 protein: CASSLGRGGPYEQYF; CDR3 DNA: TGTGCCAGCAGTTTAGGGAGGGGGGGTCCCTACGAGCAGTACTTC
D gene: NA; V gene: TRBV5-1; clone size: many; J gene: TRBJ2-1; CDR3 protein: CASSSPGRGVRKFF; CDR3 DNA: TGCGCCAGCAGCAGCCCGGGGCGAGGTGTGCGGAAGTTCTTC
D gene: TRBD2; V gene: TRBV20-1; clone size: many; J gene: TRBJ2-1; CDR3 protein: CSARDGTSDDWGNEQFF; CDR3 DNA: TGCAGTGCTAGAGATGGGACTAGCGATGACTGGGGCAATGAGCAGTTCTTC
D gene: NA; V gene: TRBV28; clone size: NA; J gene: TRBJ2-7; CDR3 protein: CASGRYEQYF; CDR3 DNA: TGTGCCAGCGGAAGGTACGAGCAGTACTTC
D gene: NA; V gene: TRBV20-1; clone size: many; J gene: TRBJ1-2; CDR3 protein: CSAIFSGTYYGYTF; CDR3 DNA: TGCAGTGCTATTTTTTCCGGGACGTACTATGGCTACACCTTC
D gene: NA; V gene: TRBV16; clone size: few; J gene: TRBJ1-1; CDR3 protein: CASSQYGTEAFF; CDR3 DNA: TGTGCCAGCAGCCAATATGGCACTGAAGCTTTCTTT
D gene: NA; V gene: TRBV4-3; clone size: many; J gene: TRBJ2-5; CDR3 protein: CASSQDRQDLLGSQYF; CDR3 DNA: TGCGCCAGCAGCCAAGATCGACAGGATCTACTTGGGTCCCAGTACTTC
D gene: NA; V gene: TRBV7-9; clone size: NA; J gene: TRBJ2-1; CDR3 protein: CASSLGGVPYNEQFF; CDR3 DNA: TGTGCCAGCAGCTTAGGCGGGGTCCCCTACAATGAGCAGTTCTTC
D gene: NA; V gene: TRBV28; clone size: many; J gene: TRBJ1-5; CDR3 protein: CASSSPKGNQPQHF; CDR3 DNA: TGTGCCAGCAGTTCCCCAAAAGGGAACCAGCCCCAGCATTTT
D gene: TRBD2; V gene: TRBV7-2; clone size: few; J gene: TRBJ2-2; CDR3 protein: CASSFLAGFTGELFF; CDR3 DNA: TGTGCCAGCAGCTTTCTAGCGGGGTTCACCGGGGAGCTGTTTTTT
D gene: TRBD1; V gene: TRBV10-2; clone size: many; J gene: TRBJ2-7; CDR3 protein: CASSESTQGAYEQYF; CDR3 DNA: TGCGCCAGCAGTGAGTCGACGCAGGGGGCCTACGAGCAGTACTTC
D gene: NA; V gene: TRBV24-1; clone size: NA; J gene: TRBJ2-1; CDR3 protein: CATRSRDSSYNEQFF; CDR3 DNA: TGTGCCACCCGGAGCCGGGACTCATCCTACAATGAGCAGTTCTTC
D gene: TRBD1; V gene: TRBV27; clone size: many; J gene: TRBJ1-1; CDR3 protein: CASSHTGGRTEAFF; CDR3 DNA: TGTGCCAGCAGTCATACAGGGGGCCGCACTGAAGCTTTCTTT
D gene: NA; V gene: TRBV6-5; clone size: many; J gene: TRBJ2-7; CDR3 protein: CASSSGTNYEQYF; CDR3 DNA: TGTGCCAGCAGTTCCGGGACCAACTACGAGCAGTACTTC
D gene: TRBD1; V gene: TRBV6-5; clone size: many; J gene: TRBJ1-2; CDR3 protein: CASSYRDREGGYTF; CDR3 DNA: TGTGCCAGCAGTTACCGGGACAGGGAGGGTGGCTACACCTTC
D gene: NA; V gene: TRBV6-2/TRBV6-3; clone size: many; J gene: TRBJ2-1; CDR3 protein: CASSYSGQTYNEQFF; CDR3 DNA: TGTGCCAGCAGTTACTCAGGACAGACCTACAATGAGCAGTTCTTC
D gene: NA; V gene: TRBV4-2; clone size: few; J gene: TRBJ1-5; CDR3 protein: CASSQELSVSGNQPQHF; CDR3 DNA: TGTGCCAGCAGCCAAGAATTGTCGGTGTCAGGCAATCAGCCCCAGCATTTT